This TCR beta chain was sequenced for a study of blood T cell repertoires in COVID-19. In the study overall: Sample material is recorded as cDNA or gDNA derived from T cells, B-cell-depleted T cells, or PBMCs.

Clones were read by immunoSEQ multiplex PCR, and TCRdb kept only the in-frame ones, dropping some. The sample comprises 210,000 or so clones, around 80% of which are singletons, and less than 20% rests with the top ten. Trimming cost V 0 bases and J 2 bases; bases outside gene matches: 9. Germline V gene lookup returns CDR1 MNHEY and CDR2 SVGEGT. The CDR3 covers 18 residues. This clone is a singleton in its sample. This rearrangement joins TRBV6-2 or TRBV6-3 to TRBJ1-5; 8 positions agree with TRBD1. This receptor was obtained from a woman at least 80 years old with active or convalescent COVID-19. The material sequenced was peripheral blood. CDR3 in amino acids: CASSYSMGRGQGNQPQHF. The CDR3 DNA sequence: TGTGCCAGCAGTTACTCGATGGGCAGGGGGCAAGGCAATCAGCCCCAGCATTTT.